Detailed here is one T cell receptor (beta chain). The CDR3 spans 15 residues. Trimming at V came to 6 bases and at J to 7 bases, leaving 5 bases not matched to a gene. TCRdb reprocessed the RT-PCR reads with MiXCR, giving one entry per CDR3 protein. The sample comprises approximately 720,000 distinct CDR3 sequences, approximately 15% of which are singletons, and about 3.9% rests with the top ten. The source of this sequence is a female donor in good health, serving as a healthy control. The sample consisted of memory CD4+ T cells from blood. The V gene is TRBV12-3 or TRBV12-4, the J gene TRBJ2-1, with 14 bases identical to TRBD2. The CDR3: CASSNRLAGGNEQFF. For the CDR3, the DNA is TGTGCCAGCAGCAATCGACTAGCGGGGGGGAATGAGCAGTTCTTC.